Below are 31 T cell receptor beta chains sequenced from a single sample in a study of blood T cell repertoires in COVID-19. Sequencing was performed with immunoSEQ multiplex PCR; in TCRdb, only in-frame clones are kept and a portion is missing. The table lists approximately 250,000 clones, around nine tenths of them singletons. Sequencing was performed on peripheral blood. The origin of the receptors is a woman between 65 and 79 years old with COVID-19, enrolled during active disease.

V gene TRBV29-1 combines with J gene TRBJ2-7, with D possibly TRBD1 on 6 matching bases. The CDR3 covers 13 residues. The V end lost 5 bases, the J end lost 2 bases, and 13 bases lay between the germline ends. The germline V gene has CDR1 SQVTM and CDR2 ANQGSEA. The CDR3 reads CSVNRDPAYEQYF. Here the CDR3 DNA reads TGCAGCGTTAACAGGGACCCCGCCTACGAGCAGTACTTC.

The chain carries TRBV14 and TRBJ1-1; D is unresolved. V gave up 6 bases and J gave up 3 bases, with 17 bases separating them. This CDR3 is 15 amino acids long. Germline V lookup: CDR1 SGHDN, CDR2 FVKESK. CDR3 sequence: CASRCPGVLDTEAFF. The CDR3 DNA reads as TGTGCCAGCAGATGCCCCGGGGTATTAGACACTGAAGCTTTCTTT.

This sequence joins TRBV7-9 and TRBJ2-5, with D perhaps matching TRBD2 (6 bases). Trimming took off 4 bases at V and 1 base at J, with 10 bases between the two ends. Germline V gives CDR1 SEHNR, CDR2 FQNEAQ (reference sequence). The CDR3 runs to 14 residues. The CDR3 DNA reads as TGTGCCAGCAGCTCGGGGACTGTCCAAGAGACCCAGTACTTC. Amino acids: CASSSGTVQETQYF.

CDR3 coding DNA: TGCGCCAACCGGACAGGACCCACTGGAAACACCATATATTTT. It codes for CANRTGPTGNTIYF. The chain recombines TRBV10-1 with TRBJ1-3; 7 bases align to TRBD1. The CDR3 extends over 14 amino acids. Germline V CDR1 and CDR2: WNHNN, SYGVQD (reference sequence). With V trimmed by 10 bases and J by 2 bases, 8 bases remained unmatched.

The rearrangement uses TRBV4-2 and TRBJ2-1; no reliable D call. Germline V gives CDR1 LGHNA, CDR2 YNFKEQ. V was clipped by 4 bases and J by 4 bases, with 8 bases between them. The CDR3 covers 13 residues. For the CDR3, the DNA is TGTGCCAGCAGCCGTCTAGGTTACAATGAGCAGTTCTTC. Its protein product is CASSRLGYNEQFF.

The chain recombines TRBV19 with TRBJ2-7; D is unresolved. This CDR3 has 12 amino acids. V was shortened by 6 bases and J by 6 bases, with 12 bases between the two germline ends. Germline CDR1 and CDR2: LNHDA and SQIVND (reference sequence). CDR3 coding DNA: TGTGCCAGTAGCCCACGGTCGGGCGAGCAGTACTTC. This gives the protein CASSPRSGEQYF.

This clone was observed once. The chain carries TRBV28 and TRBJ2-5, with TRBD2 matching 7 bases. V was clipped by 2 bases and J by 2 bases; unmatched bases: 5. Germline CDR1 is MDHEN and CDR2 is SYDVKM. CDR3 length: 15 residues. CDR3 region: CASSLTSVEQETQYF. The CDR3 region has the DNA TGTGCCAGCAGTTTAACTAGCGTAGAACAAGAGACCCAGTACTTC.

V usage is TRBV18 and J usage is TRBJ1-1, with D unclear. Germline V CDR1 and CDR2: KGHSH, LQKENI. The CDR3 loop spans 13 amino acids. V was clipped by 10 bases and J by 2 bases, with 14 bases between them. The chain's CDR3 is CATLGTPNTEAFF. CDR3 in DNA: TGTGCCACCCTAGGTACACCTAACACTGAAGCTTTCTTT.

J is TRBJ2-3 and V is TRBV7-3; 15 bases line up with TRBD2. The CDR3 has 16 amino acids. The germline V gene has CDR1 SGHTA and CDR2 FQGTGA. V was clipped by 5 bases and J by 6 bases; unmatched bases: 6. CDR3 loop: CASSQGLAGGRDTQYF. The CDR3 nucleotides read TGTGCCAGCAGCCAAGGACTAGCGGGAGGGAGGGATACGCAGTATTTT. Complete variable domain (other parts from reference TRBV7-3 and TRBJ2-3): GAGVSQTPSNKVTEKGKYVELRCDPISGHTALYWYRQSLGQGPEFLIYFQGTGAADDSGLPNDRFFAVRPEGSVSTLKIQRTERGDSAVYLCASSQGLAGGRDTQYFGPGTRLTVL.

The rearrangement joins TRBV7-8 to TRBJ2-7; 9 bases agree with TRBD1. CDR1 SGHVS and CDR2 FQNEAQ come from the germline V gene. The CDR3 runs to 14 residues. Unmatched junction bases numbered 3, after V lost 2 bases and J lost 4 bases. CDR3 region: CASSLTGGWYEQYF. In nucleotides, the CDR3 is TGTGCCAGCAGCTTAACAGGGGGCTGGTACGAGCAGTACTTC.

This chain joins TRBV6-5 and TRBJ1-3; D gene unclear. V lost 6 bases to trimming and J lost 0 bases, with 6 bases between them. This CDR3 has 13 residues. CDR1 MNHEY and CDR2 SVGAGI come from the germline V gene. CDR3 protein: CASRRPSGNTIYF. CDR3 nucleotides: TGTGCCAGCAGGCGTCCCTCTGGAAACACCATATATTTT.

As DNA, the CDR3 is TGCGCCAGCGCGATATTTCCGGGTGAGCAGTTCTTC. Its translation is CASAIFPGEQFF. This sequence joins TRBV10-2 and TRBJ2-1, with unresolved D. With 8 bases removed from V and 9 bases from J, the gap between germline ends came to 14 bases. CDR1 and CDR2 from the germline V gene are WSHSY and SAAADI. The CDR3 has 12 residues.

The V call is TRBV7-3, the J call TRBJ1-1; TRBD1 might be the D (6 bases). This CDR3 has 15 amino acids. Trimming cost V 5 bases and J 0 bases, with 13 bases left between them. Germline V CDR1 and CDR2: SGHTA, FQGTGA. Here the CDR3 DNA reads TGTGCCAGCAGCCCCCTTGAGGGGGTGAACACTGAAGCTTTCTTT. It specifies CASSPLEGVNTEAFF.

The rearrangement joins TRBV30 to TRBJ1-1; D is possibly TRBD1 (6 bases). The length of the CDR3 is 14 residues. Germline-derived CDR1 and CDR2 are GTSNPN and SVGIG (reference sequence). V was clipped by 0 bases and J by 4 bases, with 12 bases between them. The CDR3 is CAWSVGNRATEAFF. The CDR3 DNA follows: TGTGCCTGGAGTGTTGGTAACAGGGCCACTGAAGCTTTCTTT.

The chain carries TRBV28 and TRBJ1-1, with 9 positions matching TRBD1. Germline CDR1 and CDR2: MDHEN and SYDVKM. This CDR3 has 15 residues. After removal of 5 bases from V and 4 bases from J, the junction contained 8 bases not matched to a gene. CDR3 DNA sequence: TGTGCCAGCAGTCTACAGGGGGCAACGGGCACTGAAGCTTTCTTT. Its translation is CASSLQGATGTEAFF.

The J gene is TRBJ1-3, the V gene TRBV7-2; D is unresolved. CDR1 and CDR2 from the germline V gene are SGHTA and FQGNSA. The CDR3 has 13 amino acids. Trimming pared 0 bases from V and 4 bases from J, leaving 4 bases between. The CDR3 region is CASSLAQGNTIYF. The CDR3 nucleotides are TGTGCCAGCAGCTTAGCCCAGGGAAACACCATATATTTT.

This rearrangement joins TRBV7-9 to TRBJ1-2; D ambiguous. Per germline, CDR1 SEHNR and CDR2 FQNEAQ (reference sequence). The CDR3 loop spans 17 amino acids. V lost 5 bases and J lost 4, with 23 bases in between. CDR3 coding DNA: TGTGCCAGCAGCCTATACGCTATTGCGGGCGGCGGCTATGGCTACACCTTC. This codes for CASSLYAIAGGGYGYTF.

The CDR3 DNA reads TGTGCCACCATGAGCGCGGGAGGGAGCTCCTACAATGAGCAGTTCTTC. The encoded protein is CATMSAGGSSYNEQFF. The genes are TRBV24-1 and TRBJ2-1; TRBD2 matches 9 bases. Trimming at V came to 8 bases and at J to 0 bases, leaving 7 bases not matched to a gene. This CDR3 is 16 amino acids long. CDR1 KGHDR and CDR2 SFDVKD come from the germline V gene.

DNA for the CDR3: TGTGCCAGCAGTTCCAGGCACTATGGCTACACCTTC. Translating it yields CASSSRHYGYTF. The chain carries TRBV28 and TRBJ1-2; D gene unclear. V was cut by 4 bases and J by 3 bases, with 6 bases left in between. The CDR3 contains 12 residues. The germline V gene encodes CDR1 MDHEN and CDR2 SYDVKM.

The gene calls are TRBV5-4 and TRBJ2-5, with D unresolved. The germline V gene has CDR1 SGHNT and CDR2 YYREEE (reference sequence). The CDR3 has 15 residues. The V end was cut by 2 bases, the J end by 5 bases, with 16 bases between. As DNA, the CDR3 is TGTGCCAGCAGCTTAGACATTGGCCGGTGGGAGACCCAGTACTTC. Its translation is CASSLDIGRWETQYF.

The chain couples TRBV5-6 to TRBJ1-2, with D tentatively TRBD1 (5 bases). The CDR3 runs to 14 residues. Trimming shortened V by 4 bases and J by 2 bases, and 12 bases separated the two germline ends. Germline V gives CDR1 SGHDT, CDR2 YYEEEE. The CDR3 coding sequence is TGTGCCAGCAGCGAGGACACTTTAAACTATGGCTACACCTTC. Translated: CASSEDTLNYGYTF. Drawing the rest from reference TRBV5-6 and TRBJ1-2, the complete variable domain is DAGVTQSPTHLIKTRGQQVTLRCSPKSGHDTVSWYQQALGQGPQFIFQYYEEEERQRGNFPDRFSGHQFPNYSSELNVNALLLGDSALYLCASSEDTLNYGYTFGSGTRLTVV.

This clone came up a few times. The genes are TRBV5-1 and TRBJ1-1, with TRBD1 as a possible D gene (5 bases). The V end was cut by 4 bases, the J end by 8 bases, with 18 bases between. Germline V gene data show CDR1 as SGHRS and CDR2 as YFSETQ. The CDR3 is 14 residues long. In nucleotides, the CDR3 is TGCGCCAGCAGCGCGGACACCATTAATCGGGAAGCTTTCTTT. Encoded protein: CASSADTINREAFF. The full variable domain, its missing parts supplied by reference TRBV5-1 and TRBJ1-1, is KAGVTQTPRYLIKTRGQQVTLSCSPISGHRSVSWYQQTPGQGLQFLFEYFSETQRNKGNFPGRFSGRQFSNSRSEMNVSTLELGDSALYLCASSADTINREAFFGQGTRLTVV.

This clone was counted between two and nine times. The V gene is TRBV5-6, the J gene TRBJ1-6; TRBD1 matches 7 bases. The CDR3 consists of 16 residues. Germline assignment: CDR1 SGHDT and CDR2 YYEEEE. With 0 bases clipped from V and 7 bases from J, the junction kept 7 bases outside the gene matches. Here the CDR3 reads CASSLAGGQINSPLHF. For the CDR3, the DNA is TGTGCCAGCAGCTTGGCCGGGGGACAGATAAATTCACCCCTCCACTTT.

The V call is TRBV13, the J call TRBJ2-7, with 7 bases identical to TRBD2. This CDR3 comprises 15 residues. V was pared by 0 bases and J by 7 bases, with 9 bases of the junction left unmatched. Looked up from germline, CDR1 is PRHDT and CDR2 is FYEKMQ (reference sequence). The CDR3 DNA sequence: TGTGCCAGCAGCTTAGGGGGACTACTACCACGGGAGCAGTACTTC. This gives the protein CASSLGGLLPREQYF.

The CDR3 bases are TGTGCCAGCAGTAGCGGACAGGGGACCACAGATACGCAGTATTTT. This gives the protein CASSSGQGTTDTQYF. The rearrangement uses TRBV6-2 or TRBV6-3 and TRBJ2-3; 9 bases line up with TRBD1. V trimming: 5 bases; J trimming: 2 bases; junction bases outside the gene matches: 5. The germline CDR1 and CDR2 sequences are MNHEY and SVGEGT. This CDR3 has 15 amino acids.

V is TRBV18 and J is TRBJ1-5; no reliable D call. The germline gives CDR1 KGHSH, CDR2 LQKENI. The V end was cut by 0 bases, the J end by 5 bases, with 14 bases between. CDR3 length: 16 amino acids. DNA for the CDR3: TGTGCCAGCTCACCACCAAACGGGGTTGGCGATCAGCCCCAGCATTTT. As protein: CASSPPNGVGDQPQHF.

The chain is built from TRBV5-1 and TRBJ1-1; the D gene is possibly TRBD1 (6 bases). This CDR3 region has 14 residues. The V end was cut by 4 bases, the J end by 2 bases, with 12 bases between. Per germline, CDR1 SGHRS and CDR2 YFSETQ. The CDR3 DNA reads as TGCGCCAGCAGCACCGGGACACCAAACACTGAAGCTTTCTTT. This sequence encodes CASSTGTPNTEAFF.

This clone was seen a single time. The V call is TRBV5-1, the J call TRBJ2-7; no definite D call. The CDR3 totals 14 residues. Deletions cut 2 bases from V and 0 bases from J, with 9 bases between. Germline CDR1 SGHRS, CDR2 YFSETQ. In DNA, the CDR3 is TGCGCCAGCAGCTTAGACACAAACTCCTACGAGCAGTACTTC. Its translation: CASSLDTNSYEQYF.

The chain recombines TRBV6-5 with TRBJ2-7; a weak D match, TRBD1 (5 bases). The CDR3 loop spans 13 amino acids. CDR1 and CDR2 (germline): MNHEY, SVGAGI. Between the trimmed V and J ends, which lost 6 bases and 4 bases, there was a span of 13 bases. CDR3 in amino acids: CASRAGQLYEQYF. The DNA for the CDR3 is TGTGCCAGCAGGGCAGGACAACTTTACGAGCAGTACTTC.

The chain recombines TRBV5-1 with TRBJ2-7; 11 bases match TRBD1. This CDR3 is 15 amino acids long. The V gene's germline CDR1 is SGHRS and CDR2 YFSETQ. V lost 2 bases to trimming and J lost 2 bases; unmatched junction nucleotides: 3. The CDR3, as DNA: TGCGCCAGCAGCTTCGGGGGACAGGGGGCCTACGAGCAGTACTTC. As protein: CASSFGGQGAYEQYF.

J is TRBJ1-2 and V is TRBV3-1 (or the pseudogene TRBV3-2); the D is unclear. Trimming removed 0 bases from V and 7 bases from J, with 9 bases in between. Per germline, CDR1 LGHDT and CDR2 YNNKEL (reference sequence). The CDR3 runs to 13 residues. As DNA, the CDR3 is TGTGCCAGCAGCCAAGATAGAGTCACTGGCTACACCTTC. This sequence encodes CASSQDRVTGYTF.